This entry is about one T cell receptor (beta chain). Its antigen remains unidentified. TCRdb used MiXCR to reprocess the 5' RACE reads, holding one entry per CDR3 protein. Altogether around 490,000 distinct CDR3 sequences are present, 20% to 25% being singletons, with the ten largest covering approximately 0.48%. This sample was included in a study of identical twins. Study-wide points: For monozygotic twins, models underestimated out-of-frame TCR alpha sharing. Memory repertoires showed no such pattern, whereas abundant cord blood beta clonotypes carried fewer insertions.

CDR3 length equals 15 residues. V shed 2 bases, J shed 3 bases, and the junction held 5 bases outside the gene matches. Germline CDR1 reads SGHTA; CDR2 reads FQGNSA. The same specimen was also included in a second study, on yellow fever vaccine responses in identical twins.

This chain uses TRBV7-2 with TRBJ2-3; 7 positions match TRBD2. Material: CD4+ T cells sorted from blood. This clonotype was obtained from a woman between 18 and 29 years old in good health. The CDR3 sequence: CASSLPTSLTDTQYF. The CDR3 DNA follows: TGTGCCAGCAGCTTACCGACTAGCCTGACAGATACGCAGTATTTT. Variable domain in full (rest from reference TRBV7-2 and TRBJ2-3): GAGVSQSPSNKVTEKGKDVELRCDPISGHTALYWYRQSLGQGLEFLIYFQGNSAPDKSGLPSDRFSAERTGGSVSTLTIQRTQQEDSAVYLCASSLPTSLTDTQYFGPGTRLTVL.